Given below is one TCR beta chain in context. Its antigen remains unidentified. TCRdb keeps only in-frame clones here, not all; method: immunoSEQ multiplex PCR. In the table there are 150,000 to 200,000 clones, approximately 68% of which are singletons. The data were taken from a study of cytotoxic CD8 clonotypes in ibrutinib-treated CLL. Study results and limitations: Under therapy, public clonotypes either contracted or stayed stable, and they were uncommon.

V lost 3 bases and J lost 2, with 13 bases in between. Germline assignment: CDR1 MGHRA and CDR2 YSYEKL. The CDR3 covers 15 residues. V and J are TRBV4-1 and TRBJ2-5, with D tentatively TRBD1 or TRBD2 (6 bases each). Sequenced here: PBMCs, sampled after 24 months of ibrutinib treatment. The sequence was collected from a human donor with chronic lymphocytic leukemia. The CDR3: CASSQTGGRQETQYF. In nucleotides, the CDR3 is TGCGCCAGCAGCCAGACCGGGGGCAGGCAAGAGACCCAGTACTTC.